These T cell receptor beta chains were read from a single sample in a study of blood T cell repertoires in COVID-19. The table came from immunoSEQ multiplex PCR; TCRdb's copy has only in-frame clones and leaves some out. Among about 190,000 clones listed, 80% to 90% were seen once. Sequencing was performed on peripheral blood. The receptors stem from a human donor in a cohort sampled during active COVID-19. The CDR3 runs from the conserved cysteine through the conserved F or W. D genes are given only for firm matches. The size of a clone is reported for some rows only, either as once, few or many, or as a class for expanded clones.

abundance: .
v_gene: TRBV11-1
d_gene: .
j_gene: TRBJ1-3
CDR3nt: TGTGCCAGCAGCTTACGAGGCAGCCTCTCTGGAAACACCATATATTTT
CDR3aa: CASSLRGSLSGNTIYF

abundance: .
v_gene: TRBV5-1
d_gene: TRBD2
j_gene: TRBJ2-1
CDR3nt: TGCGCCAGCAGCTTGAGCGGGGCCTCCTACAATGAGCAGTTCTTC
CDR3aa: CASSLSGASYNEQFF

abundance: once
v_gene: TRBV7-9
d_gene: .
j_gene: TRBJ2-7
CDR3nt: TGTGCCAGCAGCTCGGTTAATCAAGGGGTTGACGTGCAGTACTTC
CDR3aa: CASSSVNQGVDVQYF

abundance: .
v_gene: TRBV2
d_gene: .
j_gene: TRBJ2-6
CDR3nt: TGTGCCAGCAGTGTCCAGGTCCTGACTTTC
CDR3aa: CASSVQVLTF

abundance: .
v_gene: TRBV6-5
d_gene: .
j_gene: TRBJ1-1
CDR3nt: TGTGCCAGCACTCAGGGGACGGGTTTTCTTTCAGCTTTCTTT
CDR3aa: CASTQGTGFLSAFF

abundance: .
v_gene: TRBV5-1
d_gene: TRBD1
j_gene: TRBJ2-6
CDR3nt: TGCGCCAGCAGCGAGACAAGGGACAGCCTGGCCCCGCGGGCCAACGTCCTGACTTTC
CDR3aa: CASSETRDSLAPRANVLTF

abundance: .
v_gene: TRBV18
d_gene: TRBD2
j_gene: TRBJ2-3
CDR3nt: TGTGCCAGCTCATCAGGGATCCCGGGGGGAGATACGCAGTATTTT
CDR3aa: CASSSGIPGGDTQYF

abundance: .
v_gene: TRBV6-6
d_gene: .
j_gene: TRBJ1-5
CDR3nt: TGTGCCAGCCATTATGGGAGGGATCAGCCCCAGCATTTT
CDR3aa: CASHYGRDQPQHF

abundance: .
v_gene: TRBV27
d_gene: .
j_gene: TRBJ1-6
CDR3nt: TGTGCCAGCAGGATGGTAACAGGGTCCGGATCGAATTCACCCCTCCACTTT
CDR3aa: CASRMVTGSGSNSPLHF

abundance: .
v_gene: TRBV15
d_gene: .
j_gene: TRBJ2-7
CDR3nt: TGTGCCACCAGTCCCCTCACTAGTTTAAGTCGGCACGAGCAGTACTTC
CDR3aa: CATSPLTSLSRHEQYF